This TCR beta chain was sequenced in a study of yellow fever vaccine responses in identical twins (dated by TCRdb to the late 2010s). Turning to the overall study: In the study, vaccine-responding T cell clones were precisely tracked in identical twins. The research as a whole found: According to the authors, in identical twins the way T cells responded to vaccination appeared partly convergent and partly personalized.

Libraries were made using RT-PCR. TCRdb shows the sequencer as Illumina HiSeq 2500. TCRdb handled the public reads itself, with Q25 trimming in fastp and clone calling in MiXCR, and kept productive beta chains. Identical CDR3 protein sequences are pooled into one entry, listed with their most common genes and DNA. A total of roughly 18,000 distinct CDR3 sequences appear in this sample, about 56% of them only once. Jointly, the top ten make up roughly 7.7% of the sample. For this clonotype: This receptor's antigen is unknown. Qualities for individual bases were not recorded, and no much larger clone is one base off.

The germline V gene gives CDR1 as SQVTM and CDR2 as ANQGSEA. The junction shows trimming of 7 bases on V and 6 bases on J, plus 16 bases between the germline ends. From the cysteine up to the phenylalanine, the CDR3 has a length of 12 residues. The entry retains the CDR3 DNA only, 36 bases that are in frame from base 1. Here the chain combines TRBV29-1 and TRBJ2-7, with a tentative D call of TRBD1 or TRBD2, each matching 5 bases. Sequencing was performed on T cells from blood (PBMCs), unsorted or a sorted subset (not recorded which), taken before or after yellow fever vaccination (not recorded which). The TCR comes from a woman aged 18 to 35 who received the yellow fever vaccine. Donor details come from another sample of the same person, matched by shared clones. CDR3 reads: CSALGDPPEQYF. The DNA sequence is as follows: TGCAGCGCCCTCGGGGACCCCCCCGAGCAGTACTTC.